The 26 T cell receptor beta chains listed next were all sequenced from one sample in a study of response to subunit inactivated influenza vaccine. TCRdb reprocessed the RT-PCR reads via MiXCR and lists one record per CDR3 protein. The sample shows around 710,000 distinct CDR3 sequences, approximately 13% of them seen only once. Sequences were derived from PBMCs from blood, sampled 14 to 15 days before vaccination. Source of these receptors: a man between 50 and 59 years old who received an inactivated influenza vaccine.

J is TRBJ2-7 and V is TRBV20-1; 7 bases map to TRBD1. The CDR3 spans 14 residues. The germline gives CDR1 DFQATT, CDR2 SNEGSKA (reference sequence). The V gene end was trimmed by 0 bases and the J gene end by 3 bases; junction bases not matched to a gene: 5. This chain's CDR3 is CSARDLTGLYEQYF. CDR3 sequence (DNA): TGCAGTGCTAGAGATCTGACAGGGCTCTACGAGCAGTACTTC.

This chain links TRBV4-2 with TRBJ2-1; 7 bases match TRBD2. The CDR3 runs 18 residues. The junction had 15 bases not matched to a gene; V was cut back by 4 bases and J by 3 bases. Germline CDR1 reads LGHNA; CDR2 reads YNFKEQ. In DNA form, the CDR3 reads TGTGCCAGCAGCCGAGGGGTGGTTTCGGGAGGCCTCTACAATGAGCAGTTCTTC. Its translation is CASSRGVVSGGLYNEQFF.

The chain links TRBV11-1 to TRBJ2-3, with 12 bases matching TRBD1. CDR3 length: 18 residues. CDR1 is SGHAT and CDR2 is FQDESV in the germline V gene (reference sequence). The trim removed 3 bases at V and 2 bases at J, leaving 9 bases unmatched. The DNA for the CDR3 is TGTGCCAGCAGCTTTTCCGGGACAGGGGGCATAAACACAGATACGCAGTATTTT. It codes for CASSFSGTGGINTDTQYF.

This clonotype turned up a few times. The V gene is TRBV12-3 or TRBV12-4, the J gene TRBJ2-7; D unresolved. The CDR3 contains 12 residues. Trimming shortened V by 6 bases and J by 3 bases, and 9 bases separated the two germline ends. The CDR3 region is CASRWADYEQYF. In nucleotides, the CDR3 is TGTGCCAGCAGATGGGCGGACTACGAGCAGTACTTC.

This clonotype has a count of ten or more. The chain joins TRBV27 to TRBJ1-4; D ambiguous. This CDR3 comprises 14 residues. The germline V gene has CDR1 MNHEY and CDR2 SMNVEV (reference sequence). Trimming cost V 5 bases and J 0 bases, with 7 bases left between them. The CDR3 coding sequence is TGTGCCAGCAGTCGCTCCGCAACTAATGAAAAACTGTTTTTT. Protein product: CASSRSATNEKLFF.

The V gene is TRBV28, the J gene TRBJ2-3; D is possibly TRBD1 or TRBD2 (6 bases each). Per the germline V gene, CDR1 is MDHEN and CDR2 is SYDVKM. Trimming cost V 4 bases and J 4 bases, with 18 bases left between them. The CDR3 is made up of 16 amino acids. CDR3 amino acids: CASSYPPGALPDTQYF. The CDR3 DNA sequence: TGTGCCAGCAGTTATCCTCCGGGGGCCCTGCCAGATACGCAGTATTTT.

V gene TRBV20-1 combines with J gene TRBJ2-1; maybe TRBD2 (6 bases). CDR3 length: 14 amino acids. Trimming pared 5 bases from V and 4 bases from J, leaving 15 bases between. CDR1 is DFQATT and CDR2 is SNEGSKA in the germline V gene (reference sequence). CDR3 amino acids: CSAFPEDYYNEQFF. CDR3 nucleotides: TGCAGTGCTTTCCCTGAGGACTATTACAATGAGCAGTTCTTC.

This clonotype appeared a few times. Here the CDR3 DNA reads TGTGCCAGCAGCTTGAGGAGGTTGATAGATACGCAGTATTTT. Protein product: CASSLRRLIDTQYF. The chain has TRBV5-5 and TRBJ2-3, with D perhaps TRBD2 (5 bases). The CDR3 contains 14 residues. Looked up from germline, CDR1 is SGHKS and CDR2 is YYEKEE (reference sequence). Trimming left V 1 base short and J 5 bases short, with 11 bases between.

This clonotype has a handful of counts. The V call is TRBV2, the J call TRBJ1-1; no clear D gene. Per germline, CDR1 SNHLY and CDR2 FYNNEI. The CDR3 runs 13 residues. The germline V and J ends were trimmed by 3 bases and 6 bases, with 11 bases remaining between them. The CDR3 is CASSEIGEAEAFF. The DNA for the CDR3 is TGTGCCAGCAGTGAGATCGGGGAGGCTGAAGCTTTCTTT.

This clonotype was observed once. This chain links TRBV11-2 with TRBJ2-7; 7 bases map to TRBD2. The CDR3 covers 12 residues. In germline, CDR1 is SGHAT, CDR2 FQNNGV. Trimming removed 3 bases from V and 7 bases from J; junction bases left unmatched: 3. CDR3 loop: CASSLGTKEQYF. The CDR3 nucleotides read TGTGCCAGCAGCTTGGGGACTAAGGAGCAGTACTTC. The full variable domain, its missing parts supplied by reference TRBV11-2 and TRBJ2-7, is EAGVAQSPRYKIIEKRQSVAFWCNPISGHATLYWYQQILGQGPKLLIQFQNNGVVDDSQLPKDRFSAERLKGVDSTLKIQPAKLEDSAVYLCASSLGTKEQYFGPGTRLTVT.

This clonotype was counted a few times. The chain employs TRBV5-1 and TRBJ2-5, with D perhaps matching TRBD1 (6 bases). The CDR3 loop spans 15 amino acids. Germline lookup yields CDR1 SGHRS and CDR2 YFSETQ. V was cut by 1 base and J by 2 bases, with 12 bases left in between. DNA of the CDR3: TGCGCCAGCAGCTTGTACCGACAGGCTCAAGAGACCCAGTACTTC. Translating it yields CASSLYRQAQETQYF.

This clonotype was seen only a few times. The chain links TRBV7-9 to TRBJ2-2, with a weak D call TRBD1 (6 bases). V gave up 8 bases and J gave up 1 base, with 20 bases separating them. Germline loops: CDR1 SEHNR, CDR2 FQNEAQ (reference sequence). The CDR3 runs to 17 residues. The CDR3 DNA sequence: TGTGCCAGCGTTCGACAGGTTTCTGACCAGAACACCGGGGAGCTGTTTTTT. It is translated as CASVRQVSDQNTGELFF. Filled out from reference TRBV7-9 and TRBJ2-2, the complete variable domain reads DTGVSQNPRHKITKRGQNVTFRCDPISEHNRLYWYRQTLGQGPEFLTYFQNEAQLEKSRLLSDRFSAERPKGSFSTLEIQRTEQGDSAMYLCASVRQVSDQNTGELFFGEGSRLTVL.

This clonotype has a handful of counts. The CDR3 sequence is CASSLGAGGSVYGYTF. As DNA, the CDR3 is TGTGCCAGCAGCTTAGGAGCAGGGGGCTCGGTCTATGGCTACACCTTC. V usage is TRBV7-2 and J usage is TRBJ1-2, with 8 bases lining up with TRBD1. Germline V gene data show CDR1 as SGHTA and CDR2 as FQGNSA. The CDR3 length is 16 residues. Trimming took 1 base from V and 4 from J; bases not matched to a gene: 8.

The gene calls are TRBV5-1 and TRBJ2-1, with a possible D match to TRBD2 (6 bases). Germline V lookup: CDR1 SGHRS, CDR2 YFSETQ. This CDR3 contains 13 residues. V lost 4 bases and J 8 bases, leaving 13 bases between the germline ends. CDR3 bases: TGCGCCAGCAGCCATCGGAGGGGTGATGAGCAGTTCTTC. This codes for CASSHRRGDEQFF.

This clonotype has at least ten counts. Relative to the germline gene, one junction end is altered; a read error may explain this. The rearrangement uses TRBV6-4 and TRBJ2-1; D might be TRBD2 (5 bases). The germline V gene encodes CDR1 MRHNA and CDR2 SNTAGT. The CDR3 is 12 residues long. CDR3 bases: TGTGCCAGCAGTGACTCGCCTAGCTCTACCGACTTC. Protein: CASSDSPSSTDF.

A few counts support this clonotype. J is TRBJ2-3 and V is TRBV20-1, with 7 bases aligning to TRBD1. Per the germline V gene, CDR1 is DFQATT and CDR2 is SNEGSKA (reference sequence). J gave up 2 bases and V 5 bases, and 7 bases lay outside the gene matches. The CDR3 sequence is 14 residues long. The CDR3: CSAPRQGNTDTQYF. The CDR3 DNA sequence: TGCAGTGCTCCCAGACAGGGTAACACAGATACGCAGTATTTT.

This clonotype was recorded only once. Its ends do not fully match the called genes, so a read error is possible. The chain employs TRBV5-1 and TRBJ2-2; 7 nucleotides line up with TRBD2. The CDR3 has 14 amino acids. Germline V lookup: CDR1 SGHRS, CDR2 YFSETQ. For the CDR3, the DNA is TGCGTCAGCAGCTTAAGGACTAGTACCGGGGAGCTGTTTTTT. Amino acids: CVSSLRTSTGELFF.

The J gene is TRBJ2-1, the V gene TRBV5-6; TRBD2 is a possible D gene (6 bases). The length of the CDR3 is 15 residues. Germline assignment: CDR1 SGHDT and CDR2 YYEEEE. Trimming shortened V by 0 bases and J by 3 bases, and 10 bases separated the two germline ends. CDR3 residues: CASSLALGSYNEQFF. CDR3 nucleotide sequence: TGTGCCAGCAGCTTGGCACTCGGGAGCTACAATGAGCAGTTCTTC.

The chain employs TRBV4-3 and TRBJ1-2; possibly TRBD1 for D (5 bases). The CDR3 runs to 16 residues. Trimming removed 0 bases from V and 0 bases from J, with 11 bases in between. Per the germline V gene, CDR1 is LGHNA and CDR2 is YSLEER. CDR3 sequence (DNA): TGCGCCAGCAGCCAAGATCACAGGTGGACTAACTATGGCTACACCTTC. Translation gives CASSQDHRWTNYGYTF.

This clonotype was found many times. The chain couples TRBV7-2 to TRBJ2-7; TRBD2 might be the D (5 bases). The CDR3 extends over 15 amino acids. V was pared by 4 bases and J by 3 bases, with 16 bases between. Germline V lookup: CDR1 SGHTA, CDR2 FQGNSA. CDR3 region: CASSSGLLSGYEQYF. Written as DNA, the CDR3 is TGTGCCAGCAGCTCCGGCCTTTTAAGCGGCTACGAGCAGTACTTC.

The CDR3: CASRNRAMNTEAFF. The CDR3 DNA reads TGTGCCAGCAGGAACAGGGCAATGAACACTGAAGCTTTCTTT. J is TRBJ1-1 and V is TRBV7-2; maybe TRBD1 (6 bases). V was cut by 6 bases and J by 0 bases, with 11 bases left in between. Germline CDR1 reads SGHTA; CDR2 reads FQGNSA. The CDR3 sequence is 14 residues long.

CDR3 sequence (DNA): TGTGCCAGCAGCTTAAGTGGCGGGATACTCTACGAGCAGTACTTC. Its translation: CASSLSGGILYEQYF. V is TRBV7-9 and J is TRBJ2-7, with TRBD2 as a possible D gene (6 bases). Trimming took off 2 bases at V and 3 bases at J, with 14 bases between the two ends. The CDR3 extends over 15 amino acids. The V gene's germline CDR1 is SEHNR and CDR2 FQNEAQ (reference sequence).

In its sample, this clonotype was seen many times. This chain links TRBV20-1 with TRBJ2-7; 10 positions agree with TRBD1. There are 13 residues in the CDR3. V gave up 6 bases and J gave up 6 bases; unmatched junction bases: 8. The germline gives CDR1 DFQATT, CDR2 SNEGSKA (reference sequence). Written as DNA, the CDR3 is TGCAGTGCCCGACCGGGACAGGGGACCGAGCAGTACTTC. It specifies CSARPGQGTEQYF.

The chain links TRBV12-3 or TRBV12-4 to TRBJ2-1; no firm D call. This CDR3 region has 12 residues. V lost 4 bases, J lost 10 bases, and 11 bases lay in between. CDR3 protein: CASSSRTTEQFF. The DNA for the CDR3 is TGTGCCAGCAGTTCCCGTACGACAGAGCAGTTCTTC.

CDR3 residues: CASSLVALTGSSYEQYF. For the CDR3, the DNA is TGTGCCAGCAGCTTAGTAGCGCTGACAGGGAGCTCCTACGAGCAGTACTTC. J is TRBJ2-7 and V is TRBV11-2; 7 bases line up with TRBD1. This CDR3 has 17 residues. V lost 1 base, J lost 0 bases, and 9 bases stayed unmatched. Germline V CDR1 and CDR2: SGHAT, FQNNGV.

The gene calls are TRBV7-8 and TRBJ2-1, with a tentative D call TRBD1 (5 bases). The germline gives CDR1 SGHVS, CDR2 FQNEAQ. Trimming cost V 4 bases and J 8 bases, with 18 bases left between them. This CDR3 contains 15 residues. CDR3: CASSSAGLSFDEQFF. In DNA, the CDR3 is TGTGCCAGCAGCTCTGCAGGGTTATCGTTCGATGAGCAGTTCTTC.